This TCR beta chain was captured in a study of blood T cell repertoires in COVID-19 (dated by TCRdb to 2020 to 2021). In the study overall: Samples covering the acute and convalescent phases of COVID-19 were provided by collaborators in the United States, Italy and Spain. The material from the prospective study consisted of cDNA or gDNA derived from T cells, B-cell-depleted T cells, or PBMCs. Deeply sampled blood TCRbeta repertoires from subjects exposed to, actively infected with, or recovered from COVID-19 were included in the dataset. The repertoires were made available in a free public database intended to serve as a resource for research on the immune response to SARS-CoV-2. The samples were drawn from two sources: the first 160 participants of the ongoing ImmuneRACE study, and 1,200 or so subjects contributed by 6 global collaborators. A de-identified subject ID, COVID-19 status, age in years and sex were almost always included in the sample metadata. Where HLA class I and class II types were available, the types were taken from metadata supplied by the sample provider, not from assay-based typing. General findings and caveats noted by the study authors: How much clinical and demographic metadata was included differed by source and by participant, and the metadata was provided uncurated.

Collaborating institutions collected whole blood in K2EDTA tubes following their own protocols. For TCRbeta analysis, collaborators shipped samples in one of three forms: frozen whole blood, isolated PBMCs, or DNA extracted from either of those sample types. The immunoSEQ Assay, a bias-controlled multiplex PCR, was used to amplify TCRbeta CDR3 regions from genomic DNA. The authors processed their data as follows. The number of nucleated cells in each sample was estimated by amplification of reference gene primers within the assay. To quantify the absolute abundance of each unique TCRbeta CDR3 rearrangement, sequence reads were collapsed and filtered. For each sample, productive Simpson clonality was calculated by taking the square root of Simpson's diversity index across productive rearrangements. Sourced from immuneACCESS, this table was stored by TCRdb with only in-frame sequences that have V and J called. A share of the clones is absent; for the studies checked, an unresolved V gene accounts for under half, and the remainder has no known explanation. V, J and clone size reflect that table, while D and trimming were determined from the DNA. The sample has 100,000 to 150,000 clones on record, roughly four fifths of them singletons. The ten biggest clones cover under 4.5% of the sample.

Comment on this clone: This receptor's antigen is unknown. No base qualities exist here, and no much larger clone lies one base off it.

From its cysteine to its phenylalanine, the CDR3 spans 18 amino acids. Kept here is only the CDR3 DNA, which spans 54 bases and is read in frame from base 1. For this chain, trimming is 0 bases at the V end and 0 bases at the J end, and the number of junction bases without a gene match is 14. CDR1 is given as GTSNPN and CDR2 as SVGIG, both from the germline V gene (reference sequence). The chain is assembled from TRBV30 and TRBJ2-7, with 7 central nucleotides matching TRBD2. Sequenced sample: peripheral blood. This TCR derives from a woman aged 50 to 60 with acute or convalescent COVID-19. The bases read TGTGCCTGGAGTGTCTTTCCCCCCTCTAGCGGAGACTCCTACGAGCAGTACTTC. Translated, this gives CAWSVFPPSSGDSYEQYF.